A selection of T cell receptor beta chains follows, all from one sample in a study of T cells after posttransplantation cyclophosphamide. This table comes from immunoSEQ multiplex PCR, and its TCRdb copy is limited to in-frame clones, with some not included. This table has more than 9,000 clones, around nine tenths appearing once. This specimen consisted of CD4+ T cells sorted from PBMCs, obtained after allogeneic stem cell transplant with posttransplant cyclophosphamide. The receptors originated from a male patient aged 25 to 39 who received an allogeneic stem cell transplant from a related donor, was CMV-positive, and had acute GVHD only. Some T cells may arise from the graft donor. Both conserved end residues are part of each CDR3. The order of the fields is V gene, clone size, D gene, J gene, CDR3 protein. D genes are given only for firm matches. Expanded clones are given a class, and other clones once, few, many or no size at all.

V: TRBV4-2
size: -
D: -
J: TRBJ2-3
CDR3: CASLPTGATDTDTQYF

V: TRBV27
size: -
D: TRBD1
J: TRBJ1-2
CDR3: CASSLTGGNYGYTF

V: TRBV7-9
size: -
D: -
J: TRBJ1-1
CDR3: CASSLVQGSTEAFF

V: TRBV19
size: -
D: -
J: TRBJ1-1
CDR3: CASSTDWGNTEAFF

V: TRBV4-3
size: -
D: TRBD2
J: TRBJ2-2
CDR3: CASSQVGSGATGELFF

V: TRBV5-1
size: -
D: TRBD2
J: TRBJ2-1
CDR3: CASSSAGNEQFF

V: TRBV5-3
size: once
D: -
J: TRBJ2-1
CDR3: CARSLIRGEVLATTYNEQFF

V: TRBV9
size: -
D: -
J: TRBJ1-1
CDR3: CASSVGSQGNTEAFF

V: TRBV2
size: -
D: TRBD1
J: TRBJ1-5
CDR3: CASNDRGGNQPQHF

V: TRBV21-1
size: -
D: -
J: TRBJ1-6
CDR3: CASSLPAAGLDSPLHF

V: TRBV5-6
size: -
D: -
J: TRBJ1-3
CDR3: CASSLVGGDYSGNTIYF

V: TRBV7-2
size: once
D: -
J: TRBJ2-3
CDR3: CASSLASLVDTQYF

V: TRBV28
size: -
D: -
J: TRBJ1-5
CDR3: CASSSGQGSNQPQHF

V: TRBV29-1
size: -
D: -
J: TRBJ1-1
CDR3: CSVEDRRGVTEAFF

V: TRBV19
size: -
D: TRBD1
J: TRBJ1-5
CDR3: CASRRGGQGVQPQHF

V: TRBV7-2
size: -
D: TRBD1
J: TRBJ1-5
CDR3: CASSWDRSNQPQHF

V: TRBV7-8
size: -
D: -
J: TRBJ1-4
CDR3: CASSFFAGSAGEKLFF

V: TRBV5-5
size: -
D: -
J: TRBJ2-3
CDR3: CASRRLASTDTQYF

V: TRBV2
size: -
D: TRBD1
J: TRBJ1-5
CDR3: CASTKDRGNQPQHF

V: TRBV23-1
size: -
D: TRBD1
J: TRBJ2-2
CDR3: CASSQPHRGQGATGELFF

V: TRBV7-3
size: -
D: TRBD2
J: TRBJ2-5
CDR3: CASSRTSGGWGTQYF

V: TRBV6-5
size: -
D: -
J: TRBJ2-7
CDR3: CASSYVRGGYEQYF

V: TRBV5-1
size: once
D: TRBD1
J: TRBJ1-2
CDR3: CANSFSSDRAWPGYTF

V: TRBV4-1
size: -
D: -
J: TRBJ2-3
CDR3: CASNPGSSTDTQYF

V: TRBV10-3
size: once
D: -
J: TRBJ2-7
CDR3: CAIGQTPSYEQYF

V: TRBV5-1
size: -
D: -
J: TRBJ1-2
CDR3: CASSLSAGSNYGYTF

V: TRBV23-1
size: -
D: -
J: TRBJ1-5
CDR3: CASSQCAGIDQPQHF

V: TRBV6-1
size: -
D: -
J: TRBJ2-3
CDR3: CASSPTRPDTQYF

V: TRBV28
size: once
D: -
J: TRBJ1-1
CDR3: CASSLGPLNTEAFF

V: TRBV4-3
size: -
D: -
J: TRBJ1-6
CDR3: CASSQVGRGSPLHF

V: TRBV9
size: -
D: -
J: TRBJ1-5
CDR3: CASSEGGRDQPQHF

V: TRBV18
size: -
D: -
J: TRBJ1-6
CDR3: CASSPRAPRGDNSPLHF

V: TRBV5-1
size: -
D: TRBD2
J: TRBJ2-2
CDR3: CASSFSGGNTGELFF